A single T cell receptor (beta chain) is shown here with its context. The data were obtained in a study of T cells in Graves' hyperthyroidism and ophthalmopathy. A Clinical Activity Score of at least 3, a NOSPECS grade of at least 4 and a duration under 3 months were recorded in the ophthalmopathy patients. The study based diagnoses on clinical symptoms, serum thyroxine and TRAb, thyroid ultrasound and orbital computed tomography. Using RNA transcripts as the source, TCR beta CDR3 regions were amplified. A set of HTBI primers served as the primers for a first-round RT-PCR of the TCR CDR3. TCRdb re-called the multiplex PCR reads with MiXCR, one entry per CDR3 protein. The table shows hundreds of thousands of distinct CDR3 sequences, with roughly 14% occurring only once. The trim removed 5 bases at V and 3 bases at J, leaving 4 bases unmatched. Germline loops: CDR1 SGHDN, CDR2 FVKESK. The CDR3 contains 14 residues.

The receptor was derived from a woman aged 45-59 years with Graves' ophthalmopathy. The sequenced sample consisted of blood. The V and J genes are TRBV14 and TRBJ2-4; 7 bases are shared with TRBD1. The CDR3 sequence: CASSTRQGKNIQYF. For the CDR3, the DNA is TGTGCCAGCAGCACACGACAGGGCAAAAACATTCAGTACTTC. The full variable domain, completed using reference TRBV14 and TRBJ2-4, is EAGVTQFPSHSVIEKGQTVTLRCDPISGHDNLYWYRRVMGKEIKFLLHFVKESKQDESGMPNNRFLAERTGGTYSTLKVQPAELEDSGVYFCASSTRQGKNIQYFGAGTRLSVL.